Shown below are 24 T cell receptor beta chains from a single sample sequenced in a study of blood T cell repertoires in COVID-19. TCRdb's table, derived via immunoSEQ multiplex PCR, lists solely in-frame clones and lacks some. The sample has under 300,000 clones, approximately 90% seen once. The sequenced sample was peripheral blood. Every receptor here comes from a woman aged 40 to 50 who had recovered from COVID-19.

V gene TRBV4-3 combines with J gene TRBJ2-1; no clear D gene. The CDR3 consists of 17 residues. The V gene lost 1 base and the J gene lost 4 bases, with 17 bases spanning the gap. Looked up from germline, CDR1 is LGHNA and CDR2 is YSLEER. The CDR3, as DNA: TGCGCCAGCAGCCAAGGTAACTCTGCGAACGGTTACAATGAGCAGTTCTTC. It is translated as CASSQGNSANGYNEQFF.

The V gene is TRBV27, the J gene TRBJ2-2, with 9 bases aligning to TRBD2. V shed 3 bases, J shed 4 bases, and the junction held 9 bases outside the gene matches. This CDR3 contains 17 residues. Germline CDR1 reads MNHEY; CDR2 reads SMNVEV (reference sequence). The CDR3 sequence: CASSFVWTSVGTGELFF. The CDR3 DNA reads as TGTGCCAGCAGTTTTGTTTGGACTAGCGTCGGCACCGGGGAGCTGTTTTTT.

V gene TRBV5-1 combines with J gene TRBJ2-7, with D possibly matching TRBD2 (7 bases). Germline V gene data show CDR1 as SGHRS and CDR2 as YFSETQ. V was trimmed by 0 bases and J by 3 bases, leaving 13 bases between them. This CDR3 has 15 amino acids. As DNA, the CDR3 is TGCGCCAGCAGCTTGGGGGGGGGCCCCCTCTACGAGCAGTACTTC. It translates to CASSLGGGPLYEQYF.

The rearrangement uses TRBV19 and TRBJ2-3; tentative D call: TRBD2 (7 bases). The germline V and J ends were trimmed by 2 bases and 2 bases, with 14 bases remaining between them. Per the germline V gene, CDR1 is LNHDA and CDR2 is SQIVND (reference sequence). There are 16 residues in the CDR3. In nucleotides, the CDR3 is TGTGCCAGTAGTATATTAGGGGGGGGATCCACAGATACGCAGTATTTT. Translating it yields CASSILGGGSTDTQYF.

A single count supports this clone. V gene TRBV19 combines with J gene TRBJ2-6; possibly TRBD1 for D (6 bases). Germline-derived CDR1 and CDR2 are LNHDA and SQIVND (reference sequence). Trimming removed 9 bases at V and 0 bases at J, with 21 bases between. The CDR3 runs 18 residues. CDR3: CASGQGTVGVSGANVLTF. CDR3 nucleotides: TGTGCCAGCGGTCAGGGGACCGTAGGGGTCTCTGGGGCCAACGTCCTGACTTTC.

The chain recombines TRBV19 with TRBJ2-1; 7 bases are shared with TRBD1. Unmatched junction bases numbered 6, after V lost 5 bases and J lost 2 bases. There are 15 residues in the CDR3. The germline CDR1 and CDR2 sequences are LNHDA and SQIVND (reference sequence). The CDR3 region is CASSPRQGAYNEQFF. CDR3 nucleotide sequence: TGTGCCAGTAGTCCCCGACAGGGTGCCTACAATGAGCAGTTCTTC.

V gene TRBV9 combines with J gene TRBJ1-1; 8 bases map to TRBD1. Germline loops: CDR1 SGDLS, CDR2 YYNGEE. The CDR3 runs 13 residues. Unmatched junction bases numbered 7, after V lost 4 bases and J lost 8 bases. The CDR3 sequence is CASSPDRVEEAFF. CDR3 bases: TGTGCCAGCAGCCCGGACAGGGTGGAAGAAGCTTTCTTT.

This chain connects TRBV20-1 to TRBJ2-5, with TRBD1 matching over 12 bases. This CDR3 has 18 amino acids. In germline, CDR1 is DFQATT, CDR2 SNEGSKA (reference sequence). V shed 3 bases, J shed 5 bases, and the junction held 16 bases outside the gene matches. The CDR3 sequence is CSASLSPGQGAREETQYF. In DNA, the CDR3 is TGCAGTGCTAGTCTTAGTCCGGGACAGGGGGCGCGGGAGGAGACCCAGTACTTC.

V gene TRBV28 combines with J gene TRBJ1-2, with D possibly TRBD1 on 5 matching bases. The CDR3 is made up of 14 amino acids. CDR1 MDHEN and CDR2 SYDVKM come from the germline V gene. V shed 4 bases and J shed 4 bases, with 13 bases lying between them. CDR3 loop: CASSWGDGLYGYTF. In DNA, the CDR3 is TGTGCCAGCAGTTGGGGGGACGGACTCTATGGCTACACCTTC.

The rearrangement links TRBV27 to TRBJ1-1; a possible D gene is TRBD1 (5 bases). Germline CDR1 reads MNHEY; CDR2 reads SMNVEV (reference sequence). V shed 6 bases and J shed 0 bases, with 17 bases lying between them. This CDR3 region has 16 residues. Written as DNA, the CDR3 is TGTGCCAGCAGACCTGCCCGGGGGGTCATGAACACTGAAGCTTTCTTT. Protein product: CASRPARGVMNTEAFF.

The J gene is TRBJ2-7, the V gene TRBV29-1; 8 bases fit TRBD2. The V gene's germline CDR1 is SQVTM and CDR2 ANQGSEA. The CDR3 loop spans 14 amino acids. V was clipped by 7 bases and J by 6 bases; unmatched bases: 14. CDR3 region: CSAAGLAGVGEQYF. CDR3 sequence (DNA): TGCAGCGCCGCGGGGCTAGCGGGCGTCGGCGAGCAGTACTTC.

The V gene is TRBV4-3, the J gene TRBJ1-4; 9 nucleotides match TRBD1. CDR1 LGHNA and CDR2 YSLEER come from the germline V gene. Losses at the gene ends were 0 bases for V and 7 bases for J; bases not matched to a gene: 6. The CDR3 has 16 amino acids. The CDR3 region is CASSQEGGQGGEKLFF. In nucleotides, the CDR3 is TGCGCCAGCAGCCAAGAGGGGGGACAGGGCGGTGAAAAACTGTTTTTT.

This clone was observed a single time. The V and J genes are TRBV11-2 and TRBJ1-2; D might be TRBD1 (6 bases). The V end was cut by 0 bases, the J end by 6 bases, with 23 bases between. The CDR3 loop spans 18 amino acids. From germline, CDR1 is SGHAT and CDR2 FQNNGV. This CDR3 is CASSLDPGQSPQPDGYTF. CDR3 nucleotides: TGTGCCAGCAGCTTAGATCCCGGACAGAGCCCGCAACCCGATGGCTACACCTTC.

The chain has TRBV30 and TRBJ1-2, with D maybe TRBD1 (5 bases). V was shortened by 3 bases and J by 4 bases, with 21 bases between the two germline ends. Germline lookup yields CDR1 GTSNPN and CDR2 SVGIG (reference sequence). There are 16 residues in the CDR3. CDR3 loop: CAWSPPPRTYTYGYTF. The CDR3, as DNA: TGTGCCTGGAGCCCACCACCGCGGACATACACCTATGGCTACACCTTC.

The chain has TRBV27 and TRBJ1-5; tentatively, D is TRBD1 (6 bases). Looked up from germline, CDR1 is MNHEY and CDR2 is SMNVEV (reference sequence). The CDR3 extends over 14 amino acids. V shed 5 bases and J shed 3 bases, with 11 bases lying between them. This chain's CDR3 is CASSLTGYNQPQHF. The DNA for the CDR3 is TGTGCCAGCAGTCTCACAGGGTACAATCAGCCCCAGCATTTT.

This clone appeared once. The V call is TRBV3-1 (or the pseudogene TRBV3-2), the J call TRBJ2-1, with D possibly being TRBD2 (6 bases). From germline, CDR1 is LGHDT and CDR2 YNNKEL (reference sequence). CDR3 length: 17 amino acids. Trimming stripped 0 bases from V and 4 bases from J, with 16 bases between. As DNA, the CDR3 is TGTGCCAGCAGCCAAGATCGGGGACTCCATTTGTACAATGAGCAGTTCTTC. Translation: CASSQDRGLHLYNEQFF.

V usage is TRBV4-1 and J usage is TRBJ1-2, with TRBD1 identical over 11 bases. The CDR3 runs to 16 residues. V dropped 0 bases and J dropped 8; count of bases not matched to a gene: 8. In germline, CDR1 is MGHRA, CDR2 YSYEKL. In DNA, the CDR3 is TGCGCCAGCAGCCAAGATCTCGGACAGGGGGCCGGCGGCTACACCTTC. It yields the protein CASSQDLGQGAGGYTF.

As regards this clone: The identical CDR3 is also encoded by other nucleotide sequences in the sample. V and J are TRBV5-1 and TRBJ2-1; a weak D match, TRBD2 (6 bases). CDR3 size: 15 residues. Germline V CDR1 and CDR2: SGHRS, YFSETQ. The V gene lost 1 base and the J gene lost 0 bases, with 8 bases spanning the gap. CDR3 DNA: TGCGCCAGCAGCTTGTCCGGGAGCTCCTACAATGAGCAGTTCTTC. Translating gives CASSLSGSSYNEQFF.

V is TRBV7-2 and J is TRBJ2-1, with a tentative D call TRBD2 (6 bases). CDR3 length: 15 residues. In germline, CDR1 is SGHTA, CDR2 FQGNSA. V lost 5 bases and J 6 bases, leaving 17 bases between the germline ends. The CDR3 DNA reads as TGTGCCAGCAGCACCCGACTAGGGGTCGCCAATGAGCAGTTCTTC. Its protein product is CASSTRLGVANEQFF.

The chain recombines TRBV6-2 or TRBV6-3 with TRBJ2-2; D gene ambiguous. Trimming took off 0 bases at V and 3 bases at J, with 8 bases between the two ends. Germline V lookup: CDR1 MNHEY, CDR2 SVGEGT. The CDR3 has 15 amino acids. The CDR3 region has the DNA TGTGCCAGCAGTTACTCCCAGGTCCACACCGGGGAGCTGTTTTTT. Translation gives CASSYSQVHTGELFF.

The V gene is TRBV5-8, the J gene TRBJ2-4; 7 bases fit TRBD1. The V and J ends lost 4 bases and 1 base, in that order; junction bases with no gene match: 11. This CDR3 has 17 residues. CDR1 is SGHTS and CDR2 is YDEGEE in the germline V gene. As DNA, the CDR3 is TGTGCCAGCAGCCGAGGACAGGATAGTAGGGCCAAAAACATTCAGTACTTC. As protein: CASSRGQDSRAKNIQYF.

The chain links TRBV10-3 to TRBJ1-2; D call uncertain. The CDR3 is 15 residues long. Trimming cost V 4 bases and J 0 bases, with 12 bases left between them. Germline V CDR1 and CDR2: ENHRY, SYGVKD. In DNA form, the CDR3 reads TGTGCCATCAGTGGCGGCAGCTCTTCTAACTATGGCTACACCTTC. Translated: CAISGGSSSNYGYTF.

This sequence joins TRBV7-2 and TRBJ2-7; TRBD2 aligns across 10 bases. The CDR3 totals 17 residues. V dropped 3 bases and J dropped 1; count of bases not matched to a gene: 9. The germline V gene has CDR1 SGHTA and CDR2 FQGNSA. The CDR3 nucleotides are TGTGCCAGCAGCTTCCGACTAGCGGGCCCGGGGTCCTACGAGCAGTACGTC. Translated: CASSFRLAGPGSYEQYV.

V is TRBV5-4 and J is TRBJ1-6; 9 bases match TRBD1. Germline V gives CDR1 SGHNT, CDR2 YYREEE (reference sequence). With 3 bases clipped from V and 8 bases from J, the junction kept 3 bases outside the gene matches. The CDR3 is 14 amino acids. CDR3 coding DNA: TGTGCCAGCAGCTCGGACAGGGGAGATTCACCCCTCCACTTT. Protein: CASSSDRGDSPLHF.